This T cell receptor beta chain was recorded in a study of T cells in Graves' hyperthyroidism and ophthalmopathy. With respect to this clonotype: Antigen specificity is unknown.

General study findings and limits: Most thyroid clonotypes with frequency above 0.001 were detected in blood. Ophthalmopathy onset followed model prediction by a median approximately 6.2 months.

Diagnoses were made from clinical symptoms, serum measures (thyroxine and TRAb), thyroid ultrasound and orbital computed tomography. Using RNA transcripts as the source, TCR beta CDR3 regions were amplified. TCR CDR3 underwent first-round RT-PCR with the HTBI primer set. TCRdb processed the multiplex PCR reads anew with MiXCR; each CDR3 protein has one entry. This sample has about 500,000 distinct CDR3 sequences, with approximately 49% found just once. Trimming pared 4 bases from V and 3 bases from J, leaving 11 bases between. Germline-derived CDR1 and CDR2 are SQVTM and ANQGSEA. CDR3 length: 13 amino acids.

The V call is TRBV29-1, the J call TRBJ2-3; D perhaps matches TRBD2 (5 bases). Material for sequencing was peripheral blood or thyroid tissue (not recorded which). The receptor's source is an adult woman with Graves' disease, either hyperthyroidism or ophthalmopathy (not recorded which). The CDR3: CSVVVGVTDTQYF. The CDR3 nucleotides are TGCAGCGTTGTTGTGGGAGTAACAGATACGCAGTATTTT.